This T cell receptor beta chain came from a study of post-analysis software for immune sequencing data. About the research overall: Secondary progressive, relapsing-remitting and progressive-relapsing multiple sclerosis were among the included disease courses.

Prepared libraries of TCR beta cDNA carried unique molecular identifiers. TCRdb fed the PCR reads into MiXCR, producing one record per CDR3 protein. Among 380,000 or so distinct CDR3 sequences listed, roughly 30% were seen once. The source is a girl aged 5-17 years with multiple sclerosis. The specimen was blood.

CDR3 loop: CASSLGRRETQYF. The CDR3 nucleotides read TGTGCCAGCAGCTTGGGGAGGCGGGAGACCCAGTACTTC. The chain combines TRBV11-2 with TRBJ2-5, with D perhaps TRBD2 (6 bases). CDR1 is SGHAT, CDR2 FQNNGV, per germline. Between the trimmed V and J ends, which lost 3 bases and 5 bases, there was a span of 10 bases. The CDR3 covers 13 residues. The full variable domain, rest sourced from reference TRBV11-2 and TRBJ2-5, is EAGVAQSPRYKIIEKRQSVAFWCNPISGHATLYWYQQILGQGPKLLIQFQNNGVVDDSQLPKDRFSAERLKGVDSTLKIQPAKLEDSAVYLCASSLGRRETQYFGPGTRLLVL.